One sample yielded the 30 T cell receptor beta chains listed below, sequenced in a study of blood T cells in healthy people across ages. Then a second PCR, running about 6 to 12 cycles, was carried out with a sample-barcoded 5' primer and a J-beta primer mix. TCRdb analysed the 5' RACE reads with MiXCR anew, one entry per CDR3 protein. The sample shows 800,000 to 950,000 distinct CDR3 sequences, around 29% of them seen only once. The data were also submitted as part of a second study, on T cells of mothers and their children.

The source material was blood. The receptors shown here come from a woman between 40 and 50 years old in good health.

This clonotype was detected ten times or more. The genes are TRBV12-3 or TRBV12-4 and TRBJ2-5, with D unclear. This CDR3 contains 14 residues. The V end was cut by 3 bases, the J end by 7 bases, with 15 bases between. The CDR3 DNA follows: TGTGCCAGCAGTTTTACCGCCTCCTCGGGGACCCAGTACTTC. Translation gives CASSFTASSGTQYF.

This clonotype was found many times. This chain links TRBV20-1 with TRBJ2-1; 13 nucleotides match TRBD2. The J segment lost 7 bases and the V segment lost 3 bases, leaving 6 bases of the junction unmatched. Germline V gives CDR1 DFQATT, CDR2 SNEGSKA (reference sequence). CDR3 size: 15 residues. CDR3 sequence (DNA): TGCAGTGCTAGGGGGGGGACTAGCGGGGCTAATGAGCAGTTCTTC. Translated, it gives CSARGGTSGANEQFF.

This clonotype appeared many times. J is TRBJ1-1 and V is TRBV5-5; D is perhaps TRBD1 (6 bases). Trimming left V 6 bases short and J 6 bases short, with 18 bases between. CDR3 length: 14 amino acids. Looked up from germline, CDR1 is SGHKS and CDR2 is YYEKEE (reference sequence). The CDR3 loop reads CASTVGGLSAEAFF. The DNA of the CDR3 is TGTGCCAGCACGGTTGGGGGCCTGAGCGCTGAAGCTTTCTTT.

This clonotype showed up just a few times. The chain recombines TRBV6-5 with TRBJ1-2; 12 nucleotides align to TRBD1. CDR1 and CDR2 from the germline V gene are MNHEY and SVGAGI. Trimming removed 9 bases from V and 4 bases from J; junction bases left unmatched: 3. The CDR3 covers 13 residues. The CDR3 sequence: CARKGQGAYGYTF. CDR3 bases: TGTGCCAGGAAGGGACAGGGGGCCTATGGCTACACCTTC.

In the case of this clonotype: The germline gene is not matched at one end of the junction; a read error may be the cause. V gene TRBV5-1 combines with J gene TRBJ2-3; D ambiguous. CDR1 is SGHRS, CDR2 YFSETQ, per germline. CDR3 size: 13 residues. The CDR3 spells CASSTKGTDTQYF. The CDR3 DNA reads TGTGCCAGCAGCACAAAGGGCACAGATACGCAGTATTTT.

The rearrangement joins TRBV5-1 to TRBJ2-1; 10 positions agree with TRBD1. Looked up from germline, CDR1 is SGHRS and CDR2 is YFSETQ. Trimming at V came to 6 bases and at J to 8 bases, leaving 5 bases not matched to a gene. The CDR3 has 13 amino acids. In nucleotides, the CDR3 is TGCGCCAGCACTATGACAGGGGGCTATGAGCAGTTCTTC. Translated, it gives CASTMTGGYEQFF.

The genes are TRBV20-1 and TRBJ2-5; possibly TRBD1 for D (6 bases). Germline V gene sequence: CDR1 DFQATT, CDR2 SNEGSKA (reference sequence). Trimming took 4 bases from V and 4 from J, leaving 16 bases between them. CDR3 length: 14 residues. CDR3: CSANQQGWRETQYF. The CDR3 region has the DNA TGCAGTGCTAACCAACAGGGATGGCGAGAGACCCAGTACTTC.

The CDR3 reads CASSPDRPYNEQFF. In nucleotides, the CDR3 is TGTGCCAGCAGTCCCGACCGTCCCTACAATGAGCAGTTCTTC. The chain carries TRBV28 and TRBJ2-1; no clear D gene. V lost 5 bases and J lost 2, with 10 bases in between. Germline values: CDR1 MDHEN, CDR2 SYDVKM. This CDR3 has 14 residues. The full variable domain, in which reference TRBV28 and TRBJ2-1 provide the parts outside the CDR3, is DVKVTQSSRYLVKRTGEKVFLECVQDMDHENMFWYRQDPGLGLRLIYFSYDVKMKEKGDIPEGYSVSREKKERFSLILESASTNQTSMYLCASSPDRPYNEQFFGPGTRLTVL.

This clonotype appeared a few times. The CDR3 reads CSARGAHRETQYF. The CDR3 DNA sequence: TGCAGTGCTAGGGGGGCACATCGGGAGACCCAGTACTTC. The chain recombines TRBV20-1 with TRBJ2-5; a weak D match, TRBD1 (6 bases). The length of the CDR3 is 13 residues. Trimming took off 3 bases at V and 5 bases at J, with 13 bases between the two ends. Germline values: CDR1 DFQATT, CDR2 SNEGSKA (reference sequence).

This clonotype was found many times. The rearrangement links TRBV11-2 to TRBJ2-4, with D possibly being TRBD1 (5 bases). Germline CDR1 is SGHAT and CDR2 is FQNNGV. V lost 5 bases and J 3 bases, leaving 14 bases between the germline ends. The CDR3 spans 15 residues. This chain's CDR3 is CASSITDSNKNIQYF. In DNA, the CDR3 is TGTGCCAGCAGCATTACCGACAGCAACAAAAACATTCAGTACTTC.

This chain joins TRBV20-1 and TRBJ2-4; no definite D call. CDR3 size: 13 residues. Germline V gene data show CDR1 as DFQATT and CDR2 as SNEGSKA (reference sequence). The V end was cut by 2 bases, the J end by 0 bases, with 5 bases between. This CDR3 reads CSARSPAKNIQYF. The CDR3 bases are TGCAGTGCTAGATCCCCAGCCAAAAACATTCAGTACTTC.

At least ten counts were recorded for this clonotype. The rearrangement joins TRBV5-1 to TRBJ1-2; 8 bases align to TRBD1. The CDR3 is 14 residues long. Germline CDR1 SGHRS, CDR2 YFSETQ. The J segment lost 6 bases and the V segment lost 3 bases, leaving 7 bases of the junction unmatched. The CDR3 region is CASSSGRGRDGYTF. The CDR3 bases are TGCGCCAGCAGCTCGGGCAGGGGGCGCGATGGCTACACCTTC.

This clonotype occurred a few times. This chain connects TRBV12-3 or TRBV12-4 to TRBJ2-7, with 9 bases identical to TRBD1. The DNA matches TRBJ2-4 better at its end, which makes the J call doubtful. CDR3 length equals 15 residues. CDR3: CASSRKGQGGNIQYF. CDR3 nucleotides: TGTGCCAGCAGTCGAAAGGGACAGGGCGGAAACATTCAGTACTTC.

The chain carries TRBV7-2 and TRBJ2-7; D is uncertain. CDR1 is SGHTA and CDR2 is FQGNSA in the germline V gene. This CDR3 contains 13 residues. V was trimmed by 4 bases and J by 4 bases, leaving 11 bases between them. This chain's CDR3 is CASSSQKGYEQYF. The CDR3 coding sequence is TGTGCCAGCAGCTCCCAGAAGGGTTACGAGCAGTACTTC. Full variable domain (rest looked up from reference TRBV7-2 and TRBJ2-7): GAGVSQSPSNKVTEKGKDVELRCDPISGHTALYWYRQSLGQGLEFLIYFQGNSAPDKSGLPSDRFSAERTGGSVSTLTIQRTQQEDSAVYLCASSSQKGYEQYFGPGTRLTVT.

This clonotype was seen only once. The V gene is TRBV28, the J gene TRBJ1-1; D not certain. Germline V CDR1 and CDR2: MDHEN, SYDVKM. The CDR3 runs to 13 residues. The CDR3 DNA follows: TGTGCAGTGTTGGGCAGTACAAACACTGAAGCTTTCTTT. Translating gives CAVLGSTNTEAFF.

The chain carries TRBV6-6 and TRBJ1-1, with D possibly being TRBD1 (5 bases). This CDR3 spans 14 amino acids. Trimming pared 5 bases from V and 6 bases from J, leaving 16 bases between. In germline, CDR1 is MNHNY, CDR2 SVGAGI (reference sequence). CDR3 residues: CASSRGGPVAEAFF. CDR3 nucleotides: TGTGCCAGCAGTCGGGGGGGTCCGGTGGCTGAAGCTTTCTTT.

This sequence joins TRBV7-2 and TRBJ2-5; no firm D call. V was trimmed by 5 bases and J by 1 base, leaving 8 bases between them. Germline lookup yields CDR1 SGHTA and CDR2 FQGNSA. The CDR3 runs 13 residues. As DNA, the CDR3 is TGTGCCAGCAGCCCAGTAAGCCAAGAGACCCAGTACTTC. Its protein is CASSPVSQETQYF. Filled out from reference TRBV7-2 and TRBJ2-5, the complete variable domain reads GAGVSQSPSNKVTEKGKDVELRCDPISGHTALYWYRQSLGQGLEFLIYFQGNSAPDKSGLPSDRFSAERTGGSVSTLTIQRTQQEDSAVYLCASSPVSQETQYFGPGTRLLVL.

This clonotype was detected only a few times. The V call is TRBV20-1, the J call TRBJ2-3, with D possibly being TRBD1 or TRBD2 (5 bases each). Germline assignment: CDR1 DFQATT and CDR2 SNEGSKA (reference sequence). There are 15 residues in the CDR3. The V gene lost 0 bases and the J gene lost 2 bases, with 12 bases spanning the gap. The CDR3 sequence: CSARDQGPITDTQYF. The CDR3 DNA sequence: TGCAGTGCTAGAGATCAGGGACCGATCACAGATACGCAGTATTTT.

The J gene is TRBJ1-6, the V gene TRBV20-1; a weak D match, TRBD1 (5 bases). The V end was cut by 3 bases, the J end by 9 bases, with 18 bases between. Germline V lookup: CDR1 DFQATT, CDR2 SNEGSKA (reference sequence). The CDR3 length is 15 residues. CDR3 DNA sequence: TGCAGTGCTAGTCCGGTGACGGGGGGAACTTCACCCCTCCACTTT. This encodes CSASPVTGGTSPLHF.

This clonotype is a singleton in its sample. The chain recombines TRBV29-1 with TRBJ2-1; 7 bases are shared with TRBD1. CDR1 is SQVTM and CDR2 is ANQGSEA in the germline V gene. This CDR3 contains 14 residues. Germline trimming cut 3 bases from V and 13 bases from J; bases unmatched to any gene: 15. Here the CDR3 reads CSVDHRGSRETQFF. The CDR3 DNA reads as TGCAGCGTTGACCACAGGGGATCCAGGGAGACCCAGTTCTTC.

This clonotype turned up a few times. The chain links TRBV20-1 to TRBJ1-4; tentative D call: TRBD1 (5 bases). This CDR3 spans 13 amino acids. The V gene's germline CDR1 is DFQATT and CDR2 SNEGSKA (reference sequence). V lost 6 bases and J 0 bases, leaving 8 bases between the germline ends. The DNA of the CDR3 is TGCAGTGCCAGGGATCCAACTAATGAAAAACTGTTTTTT. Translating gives CSARDPTNEKLFF.

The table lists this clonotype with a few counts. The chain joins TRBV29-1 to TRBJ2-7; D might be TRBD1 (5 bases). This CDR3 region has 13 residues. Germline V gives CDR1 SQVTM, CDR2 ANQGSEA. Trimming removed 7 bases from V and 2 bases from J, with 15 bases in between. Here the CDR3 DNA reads TGCAGCGCCTCGGACATCTACACCTACGAGCAGTACTTC. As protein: CSASDIYTYEQYF.

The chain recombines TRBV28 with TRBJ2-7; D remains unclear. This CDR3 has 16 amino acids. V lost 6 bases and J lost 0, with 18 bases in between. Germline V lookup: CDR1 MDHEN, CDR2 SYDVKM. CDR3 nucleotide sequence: TGTGCCAGCAGCAACGGACCGCTCCTCAGCTCCTACGAGCAGTACTTC. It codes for CASSNGPLLSSYEQYF.

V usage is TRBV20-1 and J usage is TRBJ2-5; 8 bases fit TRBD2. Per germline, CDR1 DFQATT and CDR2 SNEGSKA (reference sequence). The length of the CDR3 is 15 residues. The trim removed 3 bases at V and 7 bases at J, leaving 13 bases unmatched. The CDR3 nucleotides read TGCAGTGCTAGGGACGGGGGGGCCCGGTCCGGGACCCAGTACTTC. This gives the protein CSARDGGARSGTQYF.

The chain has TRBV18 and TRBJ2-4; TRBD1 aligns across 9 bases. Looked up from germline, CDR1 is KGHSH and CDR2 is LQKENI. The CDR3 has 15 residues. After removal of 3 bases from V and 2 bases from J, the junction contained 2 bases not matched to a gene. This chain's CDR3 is CASSPDRGTKNIQYF. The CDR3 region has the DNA TGTGCCAGCTCACCGGACAGGGGAACCAAAAACATTCAGTACTTC.

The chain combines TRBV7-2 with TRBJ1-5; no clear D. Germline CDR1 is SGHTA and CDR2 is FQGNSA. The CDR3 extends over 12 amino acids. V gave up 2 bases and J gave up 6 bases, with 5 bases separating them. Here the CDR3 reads CASSLYLQPQHF. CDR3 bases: TGTGCCAGCAGCTTATACCTTCAGCCCCAGCATTTT.

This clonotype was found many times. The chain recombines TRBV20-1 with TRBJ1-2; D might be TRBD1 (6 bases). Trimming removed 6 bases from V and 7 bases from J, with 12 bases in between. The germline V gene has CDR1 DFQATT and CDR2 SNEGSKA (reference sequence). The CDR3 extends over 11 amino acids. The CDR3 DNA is TGCAGTGCGGGAACAGGGTTTGGCTACACCTTC. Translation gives CSAGTGFGYTF.

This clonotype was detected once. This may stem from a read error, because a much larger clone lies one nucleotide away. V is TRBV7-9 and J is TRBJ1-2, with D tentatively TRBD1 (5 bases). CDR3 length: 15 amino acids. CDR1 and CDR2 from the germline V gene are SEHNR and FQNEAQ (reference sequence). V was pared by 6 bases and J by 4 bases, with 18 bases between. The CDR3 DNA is TGTGCCAGCAGTCCTAGACGGGGGACGAGCTATGGCTACACCTTC. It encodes CASSPRRGTSYGYTF.

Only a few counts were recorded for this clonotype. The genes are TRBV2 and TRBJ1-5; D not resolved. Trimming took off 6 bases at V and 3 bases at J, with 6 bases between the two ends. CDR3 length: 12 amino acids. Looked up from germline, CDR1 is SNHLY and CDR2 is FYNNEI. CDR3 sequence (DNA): TGTGCCAGCAGGGCAGACAATCAGCCCCAGCATTTT. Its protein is CASRADNQPQHF.

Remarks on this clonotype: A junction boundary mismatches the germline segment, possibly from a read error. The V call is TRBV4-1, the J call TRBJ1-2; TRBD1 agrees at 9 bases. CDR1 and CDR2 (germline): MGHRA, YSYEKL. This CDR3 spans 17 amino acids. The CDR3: CASSQVAGTGGAGGYTF. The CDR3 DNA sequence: TGCGCTAGCAGCCAAGTTGCGGGAACAGGGGGCGCAGGTGGCTACACCTTC.